The sequence of this T cell receptor (beta chain) was determined in a study of CD8 T cells in Susac syndrome. About the study: Roughly eight of the sequenced Susac syndrome patients were in remission, and roughly 6 had active disease. Patients with Susac syndrome were therapy-naive, on corticosteroids, or on intravenous immunoglobulin alone at the time that blood was drawn.

CDR1 is SGHVS, CDR2 FQNEAQ, per germline. This CDR3 is built from 15 residues. Trimming took 5 bases from V and 0 from J, leaving 14 bases between them. Reverse transcription of 0.5 to 1 ug RNA was carried out with random hexamers. TCRdb itself ran the immunoSEQ multiplex PCR reads through MiXCR, one entry per CDR3 protein. The sample has more than 200,000 distinct CDR3 sequences, roughly 93% seen once. The sample taken for sequencing was CD4+ T cells from PBMCs. The receptor comes from a human donor with Susac syndrome. The V and J genes are TRBV7-8 and TRBJ2-7; D is ambiguous. CDR3 residues: CASSTGPWGSYEQYF. The CDR3 nucleotides are TGTGCCAGCAGCACGGGCCCCTGGGGCTCCTACGAGCAGTACTTC.